The 13 T cell receptor beta chains below all came from one sample that was sequenced in a study of blood T cell repertoires in COVID-19. Clones were read by immunoSEQ multiplex PCR, and TCRdb kept only the in-frame ones, dropping some. The sample holds over 150,000 clones; 70% to 90% are singletons and the top ten take approximately 1%. Sequenced sample: peripheral blood. The receptors stem from a man in his forties or fifties with acute or convalescent COVID-19.

The CDR3 region is CASSQDGAEKLFF. In DNA form, the CDR3 reads TGCGCCAGCAGCCAAGATGGGGCTGAAAAACTGTTTTTT. This chain connects TRBV4-3 to TRBJ1-4, with a weak D call TRBD1 (5 bases). V was cut by 0 bases and J by 7 bases, with 6 bases left in between. Germline V gene lookup returns CDR1 LGHNA and CDR2 YSLEER. The CDR3 is made up of 13 amino acids.

The chain joins TRBV5-7 to TRBJ1-4; 8 bases are shared with TRBD1. TRBV5-7 is reported as an ORF; its role is uncertain. This CDR3 contains 15 residues. V dropped 0 bases and J dropped 8; count of bases not matched to a gene: 6. CDR3 region: CASSLGTGSKEKLFF. Written as DNA, the CDR3 is TGTGCCAGCAGCTTGGGGACAGGGTCGAAGGAAAAACTGTTTTTT.

As to this clone: Other DNA sequences within the sample encode an identical CDR3. The gene calls are TRBV11-2 and TRBJ1-1; D gene unclear. This CDR3 contains 14 residues. V gave up 5 bases and J gave up 2 bases, with 12 bases separating them. CDR1 and CDR2 from the germline V gene are SGHAT and FQNNGV. In DNA form, the CDR3 reads TGTGCCAGCAGCCCTATACCAGGTAACACTGAAGCTTTCTTT. Translating it yields CASSPIPGNTEAFF.

This chain joins TRBV7-9 and TRBJ1-5, with D tentatively TRBD1 (6 bases). V was clipped by 5 bases and J by 3 bases, with 17 bases between them. Germline-derived CDR1 and CDR2 are SEHNR and FQNEAQ (reference sequence). CDR3 length: 16 residues. CDR3 sequence (DNA): TGTGCCAGCAGCCCGGGGACATGGGATATCAATCAGCCCCAGCATTTT. As protein: CASSPGTWDINQPQHF.

The genes are TRBV6-5 and TRBJ1-2; D might be TRBD1 (5 bases). This CDR3 region has 14 residues. Trimming cost V 6 bases and J 0 bases, with 11 bases left between them. CDR1 MNHEY and CDR2 SVGAGI come from the germline V gene. The DNA for the CDR3 is TGTGCCAGCAGCCCCAGGGTGGCTAACTATGGCTACACCTTC. The encoded protein is CASSPRVANYGYTF.

The chain has TRBV30 and TRBJ2-3; 9 nucleotides match TRBD1. Trimming removed 0 bases from V and 2 bases from J; junction bases left unmatched: 9. CDR1 and CDR2 from the germline V gene are GTSNPN and SVGIG (reference sequence). This CDR3 has 17 residues. As DNA, the CDR3 is TGTGCCTGGAGTGTACAAGGACAGGGGATTTACACAGATACGCAGTATTTT. It specifies CAWSVQGQGIYTDTQYF.

The chain uses TRBV19 and TRBJ2-3, with D perhaps matching TRBD2 (6 bases). The CDR3 spans 16 residues. The V and J ends lost 3 bases and 3 bases respectively, with 16 bases between them. Looked up from germline, CDR1 is LNHDA and CDR2 is SQIVND (reference sequence). The chain's CDR3 is CASSMAVLAMTDTQYF. The DNA for the CDR3 is TGTGCCAGTAGTATGGCGGTTCTAGCGATGACAGATACGCAGTATTTT.

CDR3 in amino acids: CASMGGTRTGELFF. In DNA, the CDR3 is TGTGCCAGCATGGGGGGGACTCGCACCGGGGAGCTGTTTTTT. The rearrangement links TRBV2 to TRBJ2-2, with 7 bases fitting TRBD2. CDR1 and CDR2 (germline): SNHLY, FYNNEI. V lost 7 bases to trimming and J lost 4 bases; unmatched junction nucleotides: 6. This CDR3 has 14 residues.

This clone was counted a few times. This rearrangement joins TRBV19 to TRBJ1-2; the match to TRBD1 covers 7 bases. V shed 11 bases and J 5 bases; nucleotides not matched to a gene: 14. This CDR3 is 14 amino acids long. Germline loops: CDR1 LNHDA, CDR2 SQIVND (reference sequence). Here the CDR3 reads CAAQRPGQRYGYTF. For the CDR3, the DNA is TGTGCCGCGCAGAGGCCGGGACAGAGATATGGCTACACCTTC.

The chain carries TRBV15 and TRBJ1-2; D might be TRBD1 (5 bases). The CDR3 extends over 15 amino acids. The germline V gene encodes CDR1 LNHNV and CDR2 YYDKDF (reference sequence). V lost 0 bases to trimming and J lost 2 bases, with 10 bases between them. The CDR3: CATSRDPGKNYGYTF. The CDR3 region has the DNA TGTGCCACCAGCAGAGATCCAGGGAAGAACTATGGCTACACCTTC.

The chain has TRBV3-1 (or the pseudogene TRBV3-2) and TRBJ2-1; possibly TRBD2 for D (6 bases). V was shortened by 0 bases and J by 0 bases, with 12 bases between the two germline ends. CDR3 length: 17 amino acids. The germline CDR1 and CDR2 sequences are LGHDT and YNNKEL (reference sequence). Here the CDR3 DNA reads TGTGCCAGCAGCCAAGAGGAGGGGCATGTCTCCTACAATGAGCAGTTCTTC. Protein: CASSQEEGHVSYNEQFF.

The CDR3 DNA sequence: TGCGCCAGCAGCTTCCGGGACTTCTCCTACGAGCAGTACTTC. Its protein is CASSFRDFSYEQYF. The gene calls are TRBV5-1 and TRBJ2-7; possibly TRBD2 for D (6 bases). V was pared by 2 bases and J by 0 bases, with 9 bases between. Germline V CDR1 and CDR2: SGHRS, YFSETQ. This CDR3 spans 14 amino acids.

The chain joins TRBV4-3 to TRBJ1-3; no firm D call. Trimming removed 6 bases from V and 0 bases from J, with 9 bases in between. CDR1 and CDR2 from the germline V gene are LGHNA and YSLEER. There are 14 residues in the CDR3. The CDR3 nucleotides read TGCGCCAGCAGGCCGGCGGGCTCTGGAAACACCATATATTTT. This encodes CASRPAGSGNTIYF.